A selection of T cell receptor beta chains follows, all from one sample in a study of T cell responses to AZD1222 COVID-19 vaccine. The repertoire was sequenced with immunoSEQ multiplex PCR; TCRdb's copy has only in-frame clones and lacks some. The table shows 250,000 to 300,000 clones, with approximately 94% occurring only once. Sequenced here: peripheral blood, sampled 28 days after the second AZD1222 dose. These receptors were obtained from an adult who received the AZD1222 COVID-19 vaccine. CDR3s include the opening cysteine and the closing phenylalanine or tryptophan. A D gene is named only where the DNA matches it firmly. Size is omitted from some rows. Given values are once, few, many or a class for expanded clones.

TRBV12-3/TRBV12-4	few	TRBJ1-2	-	TGTGCCAGCGCACACAGGGAGAACTATGGCTACACCTTC	CASAHRENYGYTF
TRBV6-5	-	TRBJ2-7	TRBD2	TGTGCCAGCAGTATCAGCGGGGGGTCCTACGAGCAGTACTTC	CASSISGGSYEQYF
TRBV19	-	TRBJ2-3	-	TGTGCCAGTAGTATAGGGCAACGAGGGGATACGCAGTATTTT	CASSIGQRGDTQYF
TRBV2	-	TRBJ2-7	-	TGTGCCAGCAGTGGTTGGGACAACTCCTACGAGCAGTACTTC	CASSGWDNSYEQYF
TRBV20-1	-	TRBJ2-7	-	TGCAGTGCTAAAGAGGGGTTCGAGCAGTACTTC	CSAKEGFEQYF
TRBV3-1/TRBV3-2	few	TRBJ1-1	-	TGTGCCAGCAGCCTTAGGGAGAACACTGAAGCTTTCTTT	CASSLRENTEAFF
TRBV28	-	TRBJ1-3	-	TGTGCCAGCAGTTCACCTGGGAACACCATATATTTT	CASSSPGNTIYF
TRBV7-9	-	TRBJ1-2	-	TGTGCCAGCAGACAGGCTGACTATGGCTACACCTTC	CASRQADYGYTF
TRBV10-3	once	TRBJ2-1	TRBD2	TGTGCCATCAGTGAGTCGGGGGGGTTGGGGAATGAGCAGTTCTTC	CAISESGGLGNEQFF
TRBV2	-	TRBJ2-1	-	TGTGCCAGCAGCCCCGACCTTGGAGAGCAGTTCTTC	CASSPDLGEQFF
TRBV6-5	-	TRBJ1-1	TRBD1	TGTGCCAGCACCGGACAGGGAGGCACTGAAGCTTTCTTT	CASTGQGGTEAFF
TRBV7-2	-	TRBJ2-7	-	TGTGCCAGCAGCTTAGCGGGGGCCCCCTACGAGCAGTACTTC	CASSLAGAPYEQYF
TRBV28	once	TRBJ1-5	-	TGTGCCAGCAGTTTATGGAATCAGCCCCAGCATTTT	CASSLWNQPQHF
TRBV6-5	-	TRBJ1-1	-	TGTGCCAGCAGTTACAGGGGGTTGAACACTGAAGCTTTCTTT	CASSYRGLNTEAFF
TRBV28	-	TRBJ1-5	-	TGTGCCAGCAGTGTAGAGAATCAGCCCCAGCATTTT	CASSVENQPQHF
TRBV4-2	few	TRBJ2-5	TRBD2	TGTGCCAGCAGCCAAGGGGCGACTAGCGGCTTGGAGACCCAGTACTTC	CASSQGATSGLETQYF
TRBV2	-	TRBJ2-7	TRBD2	TGTGCCAGCAGTGCCCGGGAGGGCCTTTACGAGCAGTACTTC	CASSAREGLYEQYF
TRBV3-1/TRBV3-2	-	TRBJ1-5	TRBD1	TGTGCCAGCAGCCAAGTGGAGGGGGCGGGTCAGCCCCAGCATTTT	CASSQVEGAGQPQHF
TRBV6-2/TRBV6-3	-	TRBJ2-5	TRBD2	TGTGCCAGCAGTTACCCATCGGGAGTAGGTAGCGGGAGAGTGACCCAGTACTTC	CASSYPSGVGSGRVTQYF
TRBV9	-	TRBJ1-1	-	TGTGCCAGCAGCGCCTCACTAAACCGGGGCACTGAAGCTTTCTTT	CASSASLNRGTEAFF
TRBV7-9	-	TRBJ2-7	-	TGTGCCAGCAGCCCAGGCGATTCCTACGAGCAGTACTTC	CASSPGDSYEQYF
TRBV3-1/TRBV3-2	-	TRBJ1-2	-	TGTGCCAGCAGCCAAGGGGTTTATGGCTACACCTTC	CASSQGVYGYTF
TRBV2	once	TRBJ2-7	-	TGTGCCAGCAGAGAAAGGACAGAAAGCTCCTACGAGCAGTACTTC	CASRERTESSYEQYF
TRBV5-1	-	TRBJ2-7	TRBD1	TGCGCCAGCAGCTTTTTCGGGACAGGGATTGTAAACGAGCAGTACTTC	CASSFFGTGIVNEQYF
TRBV21-1	once	TRBJ2-3	-	TGTGCCAGCAGCAAAGCCAGCGGGAGGGCCTCAGATACGCAGTATTTT	CASSKASGRASDTQYF
TRBV7-9	-	TRBJ2-2	-	TGTGCCAGCAGCTTAGGAGGGACCCCCTCCGGGATCACCGGGGAGCTGTTTTTT	CASSLGGTPSGITGELFF
TRBV5-5	-	TRBJ2-2	-	TGTGCCAGCAGCGTGGGGTTTTGGACCGGGGAGCTGTTTTTT	CASSVGFWTGELFF
TRBV3-1/TRBV3-2	once	TRBJ1-2	-	TGTGCCAGCAGCCAGGAGACAGACGGCTACACCTTC	CASSQETDGYTF
TRBV19	-	TRBJ2-1	TRBD2	TGTGCCAGTAGTTTCTCAGGTAGCGGGGGGGTGGACAATGAGCAGTTCTTC	CASSFSGSGGVDNEQFF
TRBV18	-	TRBJ1-6	-	TGTGCCAGCTCGAGACTACAGGGCCCGGAGAATTCACCCCTCCACTTT	CASSRLQGPENSPLHF
TRBV19	-	TRBJ1-5	-	TGTGCCAGTAGTATTGGGAGCGGGGGGGCAGATCAGCCCCAGCATTTT	CASSIGSGGADQPQHF
TRBV12-3/TRBV12-4	-	TRBJ2-7	TRBD2	TGTGCCAGCTCCCGGGGGGTCGAGCAGTACTTC	CASSRGVEQYF
TRBV6-5	once	TRBJ2-2	-	TGTGCCAGCAGTTGGGGCCAGACCAACACCGGGGAGCTGTTTTTT	CASSWGQTNTGELFF
TRBV3-1/TRBV3-2	-	TRBJ2-5	TRBD2	TGTGCCAGCAGCCAAGAGCGACTAGCGGGAGGAGAGACCCAGTACTTC	CASSQERLAGGETQYF
TRBV7-6	-	TRBJ1-1	-	TGTGCCAGCAGCTTAAGAGGGCAGATGAACACTGAAGCTTTCTTT	CASSLRGQMNTEAFF
TRBV28	-	TRBJ1-2	-	TGTGCCAGCAGTTTTGTGATGACCTATGGCTACACCTTC	CASSFVMTYGYTF
TRBV28	-	TRBJ1-2	-	TGTGCCAGCAGTTTAACTAGGACCTACCAATATGGCTACACCTTC	CASSLTRTYQYGYTF
TRBV7-2	-	TRBJ1-6	-	TGTGCCAGCAGCACCAGCTCCTATAATTCACCCCTCCACTTT	CASSTSSYNSPLHF